The text below deals with one T cell receptor (beta chain). Its specificity is not known. Generated by immunoSEQ multiplex PCR, the TCRdb table keeps only in-frame clones and is missing some. The table includes some 110,000 clones, around 94% detected once. This sample was taken from a study of siplizumab effects on memory and regulatory T cells. From germline, CDR1 is LNHDA and CDR2 SQIVND (reference sequence). V shed 9 bases and J shed 0 bases, with 11 bases lying between them. CDR3 length equals 13 residues. Study-wide results and caveats: The suppressive capacity of proliferating Tregs from siplizumab cultures remained unconfirmed. Naive T cells looked more diverse than memory cells and looked like major alloresponse contributors.

The TCR comes from a human donor in good health. The J gene is TRBJ1-1, the V gene TRBV19; D is unresolved. Material: non-Treg CD4+ T cells sorted from blood. In DNA form, the CDR3 reads TGTGCCAGCAAGGACCGAGTGAACACTGAAGCTTTCTTT. This translates into CASKDRVNTEAFF.